In its sample, the clone carrying this T cell receptor beta chain was seen many times. Its antigen remains unidentified. The authors gated naive CD8 T cells as CD8+CD4-CCR7+CD45RA+ for sorting. The data derive from a study of molecular identifiers for immune sequencing clone quantification. About the study: In the replicates, RNA derived from around 18,000 or 91,000 naive CD8 cells was divided into five parts, and four were sequenced.

Study-level results: Under 1% of molecules in naive cells, but over 97% of effector molecules, belonged to clones above 20 RNA copies.

In preparing bulk TCR libraries, previously described methods and listed TCR primers were used. One entry per CDR3 protein results from TCRdb running MiXCR on the PCR reads. The sample lists about 500,000 distinct CDR3 sequences, 25% occurring once. This CDR3 is 14 amino acids long. J was trimmed by 7 bases and V by 4 bases; bases with no gene match: 7. Per the germline V gene, CDR1 is MNHNS and CDR2 is SASEGT. The sequence was obtained from a human donor in good health. Some libraries in this study had Jurkat cell RNA spiked in. The specimen was naive CD8+ T cells from blood, with Jurkat cell RNA spiked in. The subset: FACS-sorted CD8+CD4-CCR7+CD45RA+ naive T cells. The rearrangement joins TRBV6-1 to TRBJ2-7; 10 bases map to TRBD1. The CDR3 bases are TGTGCCAGCAGTGCTACCGGGACAGGGGATGAGCAGTACTTC. Translated: CASSATGTGDEQYF.